These 29 T cell receptor beta chains share one sample of origin, sequenced in a study of brain T cells in children with intractable seizures. Assay: immunoSEQ multiplex PCR; the TCRdb copy retains only in-frame clones and omits some. The table includes about 340,000 clones, approximately 93% detected once. Time point noted: blood from clinic visit 5 months post-surgery; TSC patient then seizure free. Sequenced here: peripheral blood, sampled less than 6 months after surgery. These TCRs come from a boy under two years old with tuberous sclerosis and intractable seizures.

The chain's CDR3 is CASRDYRASKSYGYTF. In nucleotides, the CDR3 is TGTGCCAGCAGGGATTACAGAGCCTCCAAGTCCTATGGCTACACCTTC. The genes are TRBV4-2 and TRBJ1-2, with D hard to call. CDR3 length: 16 amino acids. The germline V gene encodes CDR1 LGHNA and CDR2 YNFKEQ. Trimming stripped 6 bases from V and 4 bases from J, with 21 bases between.

The V call is TRBV6-5, the J call TRBJ1-4; TRBD1 agrees at 7 bases. Germline values: CDR1 MNHEY, CDR2 SVGAGI. Trimming took 0 bases from V and 7 from J; bases not matched to a gene: 8. This CDR3 spans 16 amino acids. CDR3 sequence: CASSYSRDSRGEKLFF. CDR3 coding DNA: TGTGCCAGCAGTTACTCTCGGGACAGTCGTGGTGAAAAACTGTTTTTT.

The chain joins TRBV7-9 to TRBJ2-5, with 11 bases fitting TRBD1. The junction had 3 bases not matched to a gene; V was cut back by 2 bases and J by 1 base. Germline assignment: CDR1 SEHNR and CDR2 FQNEAQ (reference sequence). CDR3 length equals 16 residues. The CDR3 loop is CASSLHGTGGQETQYF. The CDR3 bases are TGTGCCAGCAGCTTACACGGGACAGGGGGCCAAGAGACCCAGTACTTC.

The rearrangement uses TRBV14 and TRBJ1-6; TRBD1 matches at 7 bases. V dropped 2 bases and J dropped 11; count of bases not matched to a gene: 6. The CDR3 has 14 amino acids. Germline V gene sequence: CDR1 SGHDN, CDR2 FVKESK. CDR3 DNA: TGTGCCAGCAGCCAAAGGGGACAGTCACCACCCCTCCACTTT. It encodes CASSQRGQSPPLHF.

The chain couples TRBV25-1 to TRBJ1-2, with TRBD1 identical over 9 bases. V was clipped by 4 bases and J by 4 bases; unmatched bases: 7. The CDR3 is made up of 15 amino acids. CDR1 is MGHDK and CDR2 is SYGVNS in the germline V gene. The CDR3 is CASSGRQGEIYGYTF. For the CDR3, the DNA is TGTGCCAGCAGTGGGAGACAGGGGGAGATCTATGGCTACACCTTC.

CDR3 nucleotides: TGTGCCTGGAGCGCTGGAGTCAGATCACAAGAGACCCAGTACTTC. Amino acids: CAWSAGVRSQETQYF. The V call is TRBV30, the J call TRBJ2-5; no clear D. Germline CDR1 reads GTSNPN; CDR2 reads SVGIG (reference sequence). CDR3 length equals 15 residues. Trimming left V 3 bases short and J 2 bases short, with 16 bases between.

The rearrangement uses TRBV4-1 and TRBJ2-2; perhaps TRBD2 as D (7 bases). The V and J ends lost 4 bases and 5 bases respectively, with 20 bases between them. Looked up from germline, CDR1 is MGHRA and CDR2 is YSYEKL. The length of the CDR3 is 17 residues. The CDR3 DNA reads as TGCGCCAGCAGCCCGAAGATGGCTCGGGGGGCAACCGGGGAGCTGTTTTTT. Translation: CASSPKMARGATGELFF.

The J gene is TRBJ1-1, the V gene TRBV29-1, with unresolved D. With 4 bases removed from V and 0 bases from J, the gap between germline ends came to 9 bases. The CDR3 runs 13 residues. Germline CDR1 SQVTM, CDR2 ANQGSEA. The CDR3 loop reads CSVGRAMNTEAFF. CDR3 DNA sequence: TGCAGCGTTGGAAGGGCGATGAACACTGAAGCTTTCTTT. Together with reference TRBV29-1 and TRBJ1-1, the CDR3 gives the full variable domain: SAVISQKPSRDICQRGTSLTIQCQVDSQVTMMFWYRQQPGQSLTLIATANQGSEATYESGFVIDKFPISRPNLTFSTLTVSNMSPEDSSIYLCSVGRAMNTEAFFGQGTRLTVV.

This clone was recorded once. This rearrangement joins TRBV20-1 to TRBJ2-3; 10 bases match TRBD2. Looked up from germline, CDR1 is DFQATT and CDR2 is SNEGSKA (reference sequence). CDR3 length: 16 amino acids. Germline trimming cut 3 bases from V and 2 bases from J; bases unmatched to any gene: 8. This CDR3 reads CSASPSLAGDTDTQYF. In DNA form, the CDR3 reads TGCAGTGCTAGTCCCTCGCTAGCGGGAGACACAGATACGCAGTATTTT.

The chain carries TRBV27 and TRBJ2-5; 9 bases match TRBD1. CDR3 length: 15 amino acids. From germline, CDR1 is MNHEY and CDR2 SMNVEV (reference sequence). The ends lost 5 bases at V and 3 bases at J; junction bases unmatched: 7. This CDR3 reads CASSLGTGKKETQYF. The CDR3 DNA follows: TGTGCCAGCAGTCTAGGGACAGGGAAAAAAGAGACCCAGTACTTC.

This chain connects TRBV14 to TRBJ2-2; no definite D call. The V gene's germline CDR1 is SGHDN and CDR2 FVKESK. CDR3 length equals 14 residues. V was clipped by 5 bases and J by 4 bases, with 11 bases between them. CDR3 loop: CASSKDQITGELFF. The CDR3 DNA reads as TGTGCCAGCAGCAAGGATCAGATCACCGGGGAGCTGTTTTTT.

Note on this clone: One junction end does not reproduce the germline sequence, and a read error may be involved. The chain carries TRBV30 and TRBJ1-1, with no clear D. This CDR3 has 11 residues. Germline CDR1 is GTSNPN and CDR2 is SVGIG (reference sequence). This CDR3 reads CAWSVKSLGLF. The CDR3 nucleotides read TGTGCCTGGAGTGTAAAGAGTCTGGGCCTATTT.

The chain carries TRBV23-1 and TRBJ2-7; the D is unclear. TRBV23-1 is reported as an ORF; its role is uncertain. This CDR3 is 11 amino acids long. Trimming shortened V by 0 bases and J by 6 bases, and 3 bases separated the two germline ends. CDR3 loop: CASSQSGEQYF. In nucleotides, the CDR3 is TGCGCCAGCAGTCAATCGGGCGAGCAGTACTTC.

For the CDR3, the DNA is TGTGCCAGCAGCTTGGACCGCCAGCCCCAGCATTTT. As protein: CASSLDRQPQHF. This sequence joins TRBV5-4 and TRBJ1-5; the D is unclear. Germline CDR1 reads SGHNT; CDR2 reads YYREEE (reference sequence). This CDR3 is 12 amino acids long. V shed 0 bases and J shed 7 bases, with 5 bases lying between them.

The chain employs TRBV6-6 and TRBJ2-7, with 8 positions matching TRBD1. The CDR3 is 14 residues long. Germline CDR1 is MNHNY and CDR2 is SVGAGI (reference sequence). With 7 bases clipped from V and 4 bases from J, the junction kept 9 bases outside the gene matches. For the CDR3, the DNA is TGTGCCAGCACTCTGGACAGGGCGTTATACGAGCAGTACTTC. Encoded protein: CASTLDRALYEQYF.

The V call is TRBV29-1, the J call TRBJ1-6, with 11 bases matching TRBD1. Trimming at V came to 6 bases and at J to 10 bases, leaving 8 bases not matched to a gene. The CDR3 covers 14 residues. The V gene's germline CDR1 is SQVTM and CDR2 ANQGSEA. The CDR3 loop reads CSVAGGTGGSPLHF. CDR3 in DNA: TGCAGCGTAGCCGGGGGGACAGGGGGGTCACCCCTCCACTTT. Drawing the rest from reference TRBV29-1 and TRBJ1-6, the complete variable domain is SAVISQKPSRDICQRGTSLTIQCQVDSQVTMMFWYRQQPGQSLTLIATANQGSEATYESGFVIDKFPISRPNLTFSTLTVSNMSPEDSSIYLCSVAGGTGGSPLHFGNGTRLTVT.

CDR3 loop: CASSLEESGEQYF. Written as DNA, the CDR3 is TGTGCCAGCAGCTTAGAAGAATCGGGCGAGCAGTACTTC. The chain links TRBV7-9 to TRBJ2-7; no reliable D call. CDR1 SEHNR and CDR2 FQNEAQ come from the germline V gene (reference sequence). This CDR3 region has 13 residues. Deletions cut 1 base from V and 6 bases from J, with 10 bases between.

The chain links TRBV19 to TRBJ2-1; TRBD1 is a possible D gene (6 bases). The CDR3 spans 11 residues. CDR1 LNHDA and CDR2 SQIVND come from the germline V gene (reference sequence). Trimming shortened V by 8 bases and J by 10 bases, and 12 bases separated the two germline ends. In DNA form, the CDR3 reads TGTGCCAGTTTACAGGGATACGAGCAGTTCTTC. It translates to CASLQGYEQFF.

The chain couples TRBV3-1 (or the pseudogene TRBV3-2) to TRBJ2-7; D is ambiguous. This CDR3 spans 12 amino acids. Germline V gives CDR1 LGHDT, CDR2 YNNKEL (reference sequence). Trimming took 1 base from V and 4 from J, leaving 5 bases between them. For the CDR3, the DNA is TGTGCCAGCAGCCAAGTCGGGTACGAGCAGTACTTC. Protein sequence: CASSQVGYEQYF.

The J gene is TRBJ1-1, the V gene TRBV4-1, with TRBD1 identical over 7 bases. The junction had 5 bases not matched to a gene; V was cut back by 0 bases and J by 4 bases. Germline CDR1 and CDR2: MGHRA and YSYEKL. The CDR3 length is 15 residues. Here the CDR3 reads CASSQENRGGTEAFF. CDR3 coding DNA: TGCGCCAGCAGCCAAGAAAACAGGGGAGGCACTGAAGCTTTCTTT.

The chain uses TRBV3-1 (or the pseudogene TRBV3-2) and TRBJ2-1; D not certain. This CDR3 has 13 amino acids. Deletions cut 4 bases from V and 4 bases from J, with 8 bases between. The germline V gene has CDR1 LGHDT and CDR2 YNNKEL (reference sequence). The CDR3 loop is CASSPPGYNEQFF. DNA of the CDR3: TGTGCCAGCAGCCCCCCAGGTTACAATGAGCAGTTCTTC.

The CDR3: CALGQGSGKLFF. The CDR3 DNA reads TGTGCCTTGGGACAGGGTAGCGGAAAACTGTTTTTT. The chain combines TRBV30 with TRBJ1-4; 9 bases line up with TRBD1. Germline V lookup: CDR1 GTSNPN, CDR2 SVGIG (reference sequence). The CDR3 spans 12 residues. The J segment lost 10 bases and the V segment lost 7 bases, leaving 7 bases of the junction unmatched.

J is TRBJ1-1 and V is TRBV6-5; 11 bases align to TRBD1. The J segment lost 6 bases and the V segment lost 6 bases, leaving 6 bases of the junction unmatched. Germline values: CDR1 MNHEY, CDR2 SVGAGI. The CDR3 is 14 residues long. The CDR3 DNA is TGTGCCAGCAGACGGGGACAGGGGGGCGCTGAAGCTTTCTTT. It specifies CASRRGQGGAEAFF.

This clone was picked up a small number of times. The chain joins TRBV7-2 to TRBJ2-5, with D uncertain. V dropped 7 bases and J dropped 5 bases, with 14 bases sitting between them. The CDR3 runs 13 residues. CDR1 SGHTA and CDR2 FQGNSA come from the germline V gene. For the CDR3, the DNA is TGTGCCAGCACCCCCCTATTAAGGGAGACCCAGTACTTC. Its protein product is CASTPLLRETQYF.

In this sample, this clone turned up once. This chain joins TRBV7-9 and TRBJ1-4; 7 nucleotides line up with TRBD1. This CDR3 has 16 residues. Losses at the gene ends were 5 bases for V and 7 bases for J; bases not matched to a gene: 13. The germline CDR1 and CDR2 sequences are SEHNR and FQNEAQ (reference sequence). In DNA, the CDR3 is TGTGCCAGCAGCCCGCCTACAGGGGCCAGGGGTGAAAAACTGTTTTTT. As protein: CASSPPTGARGEKLFF.

In DNA, the CDR3 is TGTGCCAGCAGCAAGGACAGGGGGCCTAATTCACCCCTCCACTTT. Its translation: CASSKDRGPNSPLHF. V and J are TRBV28 and TRBJ1-6, with 11 nucleotides matching TRBD1. CDR3 length: 15 residues. Germline-derived CDR1 and CDR2 are MDHEN and SYDVKM. V trimming: 6 bases; J trimming: 6 bases; junction bases outside the gene matches: 4.

This clone came up once. This chain connects TRBV24-1 to TRBJ2-2; 7 nucleotides agree with TRBD1. The germline V gene encodes CDR1 KGHDR and CDR2 SFDVKD. The trim removed 0 bases at V and 9 bases at J, leaving 9 bases unmatched. The CDR3 totals 16 residues. This CDR3 is CATSDLLTGTARELFF. The CDR3 DNA is TGTGCCACCAGTGATTTGCTGACAGGGACGGCACGGGAGCTGTTTTTT.

CDR3 nucleotides: TGTGCCAGCTCACGAGGACAGGGATGGAATAATGAGCAGTTCTTC. Its translation is CASSRGQGWNNEQFF. This chain uses TRBV18 with TRBJ2-1; 8 nucleotides agree with TRBD1. Trimming at V came to 4 bases and at J to 7 bases, leaving 9 bases not matched to a gene. The CDR3 consists of 15 residues. Germline CDR1 and CDR2: KGHSH and LQKENI.

The chain links TRBV4-1 to TRBJ1-1; no firm D call. Germline V gene lookup returns CDR1 MGHRA and CDR2 YSYEKL. This CDR3 has 11 amino acids. Trimming took off 3 bases at V and 4 bases at J, with 3 bases between the two ends. CDR3 region: CASSHPTEAFF. DNA for the CDR3: TGCGCCAGCAGCCACCCCACTGAAGCTTTCTTT.